This TCR beta chain originates from a study of blood T cell repertoires in COVID-19. Study overall: Sites across the United States, Italy and Spain contributed samples from acute and convalescent COVID-19. T cells, B-cell-depleted T cells, or PBMCs supplied cDNA or gDNA.

V lost 3 bases, J lost 4 bases, and 11 bases stayed unmatched. This CDR3 spans 16 amino acids. Germline-derived CDR1 and CDR2 are DFQATT and SNEGSKA (reference sequence). Per the original data handling: Amplifying reference gene primers gave estimates of nucleated cell counts. Measured with immunoSEQ multiplex PCR; TCRdb has only the in-frame clones, and not every one. V and J calls and clone size are those listed in that table; D and trimming were worked out from the DNA. Of approximately 85,000 clones in the sample, 80% to 90% were seen once. This clone was seen at least ten times. This TCR was recovered from a man aged 45 to 65 with active or convalescent COVID-19. The rearrangement uses TRBV20-1 and TRBJ2-7, with 11 bases fitting TRBD2. Sequenced input: peripheral blood. In nucleotides, the CDR3 is TGCAGTGCTAGTAGTTTTAGCGGGAGGGCCTCGTACGAGCAGTACTTC. Translation gives CSASSFSGRASYEQYF.